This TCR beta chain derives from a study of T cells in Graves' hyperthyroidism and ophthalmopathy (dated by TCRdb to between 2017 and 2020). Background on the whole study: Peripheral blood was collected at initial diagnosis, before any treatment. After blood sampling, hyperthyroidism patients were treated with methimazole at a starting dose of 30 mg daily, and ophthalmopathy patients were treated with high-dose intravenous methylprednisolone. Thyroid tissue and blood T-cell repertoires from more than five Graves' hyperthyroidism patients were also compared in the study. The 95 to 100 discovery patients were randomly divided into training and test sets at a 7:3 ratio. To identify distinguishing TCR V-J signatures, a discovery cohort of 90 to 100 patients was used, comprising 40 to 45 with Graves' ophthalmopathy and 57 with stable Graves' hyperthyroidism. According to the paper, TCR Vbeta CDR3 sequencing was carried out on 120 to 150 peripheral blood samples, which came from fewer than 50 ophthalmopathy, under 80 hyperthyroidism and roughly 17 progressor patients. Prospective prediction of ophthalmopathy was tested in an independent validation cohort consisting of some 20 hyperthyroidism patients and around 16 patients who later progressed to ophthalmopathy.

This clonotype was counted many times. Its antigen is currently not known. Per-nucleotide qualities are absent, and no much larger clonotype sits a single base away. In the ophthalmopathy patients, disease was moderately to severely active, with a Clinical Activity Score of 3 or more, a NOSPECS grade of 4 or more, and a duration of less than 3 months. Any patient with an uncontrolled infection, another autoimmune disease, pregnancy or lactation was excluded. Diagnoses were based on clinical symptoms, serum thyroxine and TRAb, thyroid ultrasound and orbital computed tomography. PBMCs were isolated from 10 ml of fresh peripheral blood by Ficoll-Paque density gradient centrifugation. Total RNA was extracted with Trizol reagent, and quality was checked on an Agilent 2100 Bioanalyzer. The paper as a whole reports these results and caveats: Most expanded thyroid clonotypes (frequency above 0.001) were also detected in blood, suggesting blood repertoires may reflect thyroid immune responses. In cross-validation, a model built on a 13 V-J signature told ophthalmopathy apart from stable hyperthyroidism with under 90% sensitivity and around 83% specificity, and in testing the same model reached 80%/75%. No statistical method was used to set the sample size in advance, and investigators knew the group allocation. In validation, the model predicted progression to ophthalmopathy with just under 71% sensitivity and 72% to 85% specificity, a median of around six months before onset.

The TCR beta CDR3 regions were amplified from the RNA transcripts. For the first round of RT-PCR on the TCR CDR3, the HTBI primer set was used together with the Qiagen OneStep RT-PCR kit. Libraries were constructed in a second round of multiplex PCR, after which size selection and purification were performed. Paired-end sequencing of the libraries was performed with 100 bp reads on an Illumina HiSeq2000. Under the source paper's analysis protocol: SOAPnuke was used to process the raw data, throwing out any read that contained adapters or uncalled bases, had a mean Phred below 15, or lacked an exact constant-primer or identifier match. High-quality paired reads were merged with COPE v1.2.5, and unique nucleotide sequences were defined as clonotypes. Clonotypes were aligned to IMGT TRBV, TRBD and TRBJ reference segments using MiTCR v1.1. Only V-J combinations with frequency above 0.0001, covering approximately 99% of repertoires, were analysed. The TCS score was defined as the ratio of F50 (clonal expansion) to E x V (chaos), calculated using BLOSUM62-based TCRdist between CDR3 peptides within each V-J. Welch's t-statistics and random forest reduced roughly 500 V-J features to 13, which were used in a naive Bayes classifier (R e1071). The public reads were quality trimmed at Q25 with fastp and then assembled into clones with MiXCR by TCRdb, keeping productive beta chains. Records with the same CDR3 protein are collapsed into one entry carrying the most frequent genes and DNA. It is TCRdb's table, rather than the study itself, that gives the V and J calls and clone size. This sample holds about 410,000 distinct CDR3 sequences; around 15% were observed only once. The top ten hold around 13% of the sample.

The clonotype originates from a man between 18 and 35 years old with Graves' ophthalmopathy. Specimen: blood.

The base sequence is TGTGCCAGCAGCTACGACAGGGTCATAGTTACAGATACGCAGTATTTT. It translates to CASSYDRVIVTDTQYF. The receptor chain draws on TRBV7-9 and TRBJ2-3, and 7 bases in between align with TRBD1. CDR1 and CDR2, per the germline V gene (reference sequence), are SEHNR and FQNEAQ. The CDR3 runs 16 amino acids, cysteine and phenylalanine included. Only CDR3 DNA remains: 48 bases, in frame from the first base. V is cut back by 4 bases and J by 3 bases, with 10 bases in the junction unmatched.